The 4 T cell receptor beta chains below come from one sample, sequenced in a study of blood T cells in healthy people across ages. A second PCR, run for about 6 to 11 cycles, used a sample-barcoded 5' primer plus a J-beta primer mix. TCRdb re-derived calls from the 5' RACE reads in MiXCR, one entry per CDR3 protein. The data show around 1,600,000 distinct CDR3 sequences, 40% to 45% seen once. The specimen sequenced was blood. The receptors stem from a woman aged 18-29 years in good health.

The CDR3 sequence is CASSAGQGVSPLHF. CDR3 bases: TGTGCCAGCAGCGCTGGACAGGGGGTTTCACCCCTCCACTTT. The chain couples TRBV27 to TRBJ1-6; 10 bases are a match to TRBD1. This CDR3 comprises 14 residues. V was pared by 6 bases and J by 9 bases, with 5 bases of the junction left unmatched. Germline CDR1 is MNHEY and CDR2 is SMNVEV (reference sequence).

The genes are TRBV4-1 and TRBJ2-1; D gene unclear. Trimming removed 0 bases at V and 5 bases at J, with 11 bases between. There are 15 residues in the CDR3. Looked up from germline, CDR1 is MGHRA and CDR2 is YSYEKL. CDR3 region: CASSQDVSENNEQFF. The CDR3 DNA is TGCGCCAGCAGCCAAGACGTATCCGAGAACAATGAGCAGTTCTTC.

A remark on this clonotype: An end of the junction does not agree with germline; a read error may underlie this. V and J are TRBV15 and TRBJ2-1, with D unresolved. This CDR3 contains 15 residues. Germline loops: CDR1 LNHNV, CDR2 YYDKDF (reference sequence). Here the CDR3 reads CAISRSLNPHNEQFF. CDR3 coding DNA: TGTGCCATCAGCAGAAGTCTCAACCCCCACAATGAGCAGTTCTTC.

The rearrangement links TRBV3-1 to TRBJ2-3; 9 positions match TRBD2. CDR1 and CDR2 (germline): LGHDT, YNNKEL (reference sequence). The CDR3 contains 16 residues. The V segment lost 4 bases and the J segment 3 bases; nucleotides outside the gene matches: 8. CDR3 amino acids: CASSPSWTSDTDTQYF. The CDR3, as DNA: TGTGCCAGCAGCCCTTCATGGACTAGCGATACAGATACGCAGTATTTT.